This note documents a single TCR beta chain sequence. The data derive from a study of cytotoxic CD8 clonotypes in ibrutinib-treated CLL. This CDR3 is built from 18 residues. Germline-derived CDR1 and CDR2 are GTSNPN and SVGIG (reference sequence). J was trimmed by 2 bases and V by 3 bases; bases with no gene match: 15. The method was immunoSEQ multiplex PCR; TCRdb's version includes in-frame clones alone and lacks a portion of them. The sample carries more than 200,000 clones, under 80% recorded once. This receptor was taken from a human donor with chronic lymphocytic leukemia. Here the sequenced sample was PBMCs, taken after 24 months of ibrutinib treatment. The chain recombines TRBV30 with TRBJ2-7, with 11 bases that match TRBD2. CDR3 amino acids: CAWSANGTSGPRAYEQYF. The CDR3 bases are TGTGCCTGGAGCGCGAACGGGACTAGCGGACCGAGGGCCTACGAGCAGTACTTC.